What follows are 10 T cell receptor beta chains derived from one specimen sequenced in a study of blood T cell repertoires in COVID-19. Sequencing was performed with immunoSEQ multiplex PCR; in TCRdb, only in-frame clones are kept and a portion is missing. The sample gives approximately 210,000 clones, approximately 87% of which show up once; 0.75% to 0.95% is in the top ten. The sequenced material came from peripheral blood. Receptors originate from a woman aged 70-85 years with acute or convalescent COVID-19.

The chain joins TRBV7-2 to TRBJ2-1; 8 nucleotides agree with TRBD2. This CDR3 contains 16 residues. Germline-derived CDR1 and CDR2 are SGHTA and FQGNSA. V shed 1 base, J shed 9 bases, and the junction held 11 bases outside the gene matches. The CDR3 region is CASSLDAGRAWGEQFF. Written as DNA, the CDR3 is TGTGCCAGCAGCTTAGATGCCGGGAGGGCCTGGGGTGAGCAGTTCTTC.

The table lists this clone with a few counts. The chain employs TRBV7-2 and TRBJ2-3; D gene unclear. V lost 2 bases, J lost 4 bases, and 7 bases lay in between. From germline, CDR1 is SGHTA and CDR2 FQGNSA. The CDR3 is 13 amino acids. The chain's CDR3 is CASSLQIADTQYF. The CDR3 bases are TGTGCCAGCAGCTTACAGATCGCAGATACGCAGTATTTT.

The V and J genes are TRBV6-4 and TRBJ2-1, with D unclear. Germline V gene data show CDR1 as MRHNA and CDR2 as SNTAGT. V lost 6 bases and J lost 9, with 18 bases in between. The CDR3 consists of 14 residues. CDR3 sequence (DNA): TGTGCCAGCAGCGGAATGCTAGAGTCGGGTGAGCAGTTCTTC. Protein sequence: CASSGMLESGEQFF.

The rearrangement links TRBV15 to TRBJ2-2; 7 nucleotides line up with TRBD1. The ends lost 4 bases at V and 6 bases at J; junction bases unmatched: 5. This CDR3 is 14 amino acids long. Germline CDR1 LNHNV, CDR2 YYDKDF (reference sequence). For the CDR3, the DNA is TGTGCCACCAGCACCAGACAGGGTTCCGGGGAGCTGTTTTTT. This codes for CATSTRQGSGELFF.

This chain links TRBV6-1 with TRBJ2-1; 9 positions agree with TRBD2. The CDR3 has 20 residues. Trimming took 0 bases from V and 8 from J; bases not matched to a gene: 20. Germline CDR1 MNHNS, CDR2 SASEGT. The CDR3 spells CASSEAVGSGSLRRGDEQFF. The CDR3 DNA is TGTGCCAGCAGTGAAGCGGTCGGTAGCGGGAGCCTCCGGAGGGGGGATGAGCAGTTCTTC.

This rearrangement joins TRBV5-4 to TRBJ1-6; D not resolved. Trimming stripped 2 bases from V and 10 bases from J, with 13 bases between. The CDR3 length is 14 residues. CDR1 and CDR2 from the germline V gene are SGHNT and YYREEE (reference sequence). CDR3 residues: CASSFQDLPSPLHF. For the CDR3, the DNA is TGTGCCAGCAGCTTTCAGGACTTGCCGTCACCCCTCCACTTT.

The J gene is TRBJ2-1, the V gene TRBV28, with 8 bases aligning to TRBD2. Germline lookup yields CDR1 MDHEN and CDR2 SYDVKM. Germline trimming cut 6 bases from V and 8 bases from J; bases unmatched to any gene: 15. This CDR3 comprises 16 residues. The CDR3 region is CASSPGGRSYSDEQFF. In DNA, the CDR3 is TGTGCCAGCAGCCCGGGCGGGAGGTCATATTCCGATGAGCAGTTCTTC.

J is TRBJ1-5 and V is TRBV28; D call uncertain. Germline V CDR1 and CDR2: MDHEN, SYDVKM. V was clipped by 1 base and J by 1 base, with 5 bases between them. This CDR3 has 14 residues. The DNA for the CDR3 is TGTGCCAGCAGTTTATCACAGAGCAATCAGCCCCAGCATTTT. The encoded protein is CASSLSQSNQPQHF.

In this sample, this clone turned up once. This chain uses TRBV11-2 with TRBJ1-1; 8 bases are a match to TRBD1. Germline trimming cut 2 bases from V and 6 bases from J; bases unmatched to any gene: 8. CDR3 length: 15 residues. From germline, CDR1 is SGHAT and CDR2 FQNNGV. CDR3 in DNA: TGTGCCAGCAGCTTAAATCAGGGGGCCGGGGCTGAAGCTTTCTTT. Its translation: CASSLNQGAGAEAFF.

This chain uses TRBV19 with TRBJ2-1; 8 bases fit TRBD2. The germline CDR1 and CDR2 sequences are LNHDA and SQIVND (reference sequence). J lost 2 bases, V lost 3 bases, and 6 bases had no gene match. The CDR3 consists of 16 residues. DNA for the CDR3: TGTGCCAGTAGTATTTCCGCGGGAGGAACCTACAATGAGCAGTTCTTC. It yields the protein CASSISAGGTYNEQFF.